The rows below give T cell receptor beta chains drawn from one sample of a study of T cell repertoires in cytomegalovirus infection. In TCRdb, the reads were re-called with MiXCR into one record per CDR3 protein. The repertoire holds around 130,000 distinct CDR3 sequences, with roughly 9% as singletons. Sequencing input: PBMCs. The receptor source for this set is a human donor in good health (CMV status not recorded). Some clones in this sample may be carry-over from other donors' samples. CDR3s include the opening cysteine and the closing phenylalanine or tryptophan. The order of the fields is clone size, D gene, J gene, V gene, CDR3 DNA, CDR3 protein. D genes are given only for firm matches. Expanded clones are given a class, and other clones once, few, many or no size at all.

size: many
D: TRBD1
J: TRBJ2-2
V: TRBV12-3/TRBV12-4
DNA: TGTGCCAGCAGTACCGCGACAGGGGGCGGCCCCGGGGAGCTGTTTTTT
CDR3: CASSTATGGGPGELFF

size: many
D: -
J: TRBJ2-7
V: TRBV28
DNA: TGTGCCAGCAGGAGATACTCCTACGAGCAGTACTTC
CDR3: CASRRYSYEQYF

size: many
D: -
J: TRBJ2-1
V: TRBV7-9
DNA: TGTGCCAGCAGCTTAGAAGTGGGCAGGGTGAATGAGCAGTTCTTC
CDR3: CASSLEVGRVNEQFF

size: -
D: -
J: TRBJ1-5
V: TRBV20-1
DNA: TGCAGTGCTAGACACAAGAATCAGCCCCAGCATTTT
CDR3: CSARHKNQPQHF

size: many
D: -
J: TRBJ2-5
V: TRBV7-2
DNA: TGTGCCAGCAGCCGACGGGGCGAGACCCAGTACTTC
CDR3: CASSRRGETQYF

size: many
D: TRBD1
J: TRBJ2-7
V: TRBV7-2
DNA: TGTGCCAGCAGCTTAGGACAGGGGTCAGGCGAGCAGTACTTC
CDR3: CASSLGQGSGEQYF

size: many
D: -
J: TRBJ2-1
V: TRBV2
DNA: TGTGCCAGCAGTTCCTCGGGGTGGTTCTTC
CDR3: CASSSSGWFF

size: -
D: -
J: TRBJ1-3
V: TRBV2
DNA: TGTGCCAGCAGTGGGGACCACAGCTCTGGAAACACCATATATTTT
CDR3: CASSGDHSSGNTIYF

size: -
D: -
J: TRBJ1-2
V: TRBV3-1
DNA: TGTGCCAGCAGCCCGTCCGGACAGCTCTATGGCTACACCTTC
CDR3: CASSPSGQLYGYTF

size: many
D: TRBD1
J: TRBJ2-5
V: TRBV7-8
DNA: TGTGCCAGCAGCCCGAAAGGACAGGGCTATGAGACCCAGTACTTC
CDR3: CASSPKGQGYETQYF

size: many
D: TRBD1
J: TRBJ2-7
V: TRBV20-1
DNA: TGCAGTGCTAGAGACTACGGACAGGGCTACGAGCAGTACTTC
CDR3: CSARDYGQGYEQYF

size: many
D: TRBD2
J: TRBJ2-6
V: TRBV7-2
DNA: TGTGCCAGCAGCTTAGACTCGGGACTAGCATCCCCCCTGACTTTC
CDR3: CASSLDSGLASPLTF

size: many
D: TRBD2
J: TRBJ2-1
V: TRBV7-2
DNA: TGTGCCAGCAGCATAGCGGGGGGGCAAAATGAGCAGTTCTTC
CDR3: CASSIAGGQNEQFF

size: many
D: -
J: TRBJ1-1
V: TRBV12-3/TRBV12-4
DNA: TGTGCCAGCAGTTTCCCTAAGGGATCGGGTGTCACTGAAGCTTTCTTT
CDR3: CASSFPKGSGVTEAFF

size: -
D: -
J: TRBJ1-1
V: TRBV5-4
DNA: TGTGCCAGCAGTCAGGCTTCAGGGCAGAACACTGAAGCTTTCTTT
CDR3: CASSQASGQNTEAFF

size: few
D: TRBD2
J: TRBJ2-2
V: TRBV20-1
DNA: TGCAGTGCCCTCCTCACGGGGGGGATGTCCGGGGAGCTGTTTTTT
CDR3: CSALLTGGMSGELFF

size: many
D: -
J: TRBJ1-1
V: TRBV7-8
DNA: TGTGCCAGCAGCCCGAGGGGGGTTTGGACTGAAGCTTTCTTT
CDR3: CASSPRGVWTEAFF

size: few
D: -
J: TRBJ1-5
V: TRBV6-2/TRBV6-3
DNA: TGTGCCAGCAATCACGATTACAGGTCTGGGCAGCCCCAGCATTTT
CDR3: CASNHDYRSGQPQHF

size: many
D: TRBD1
J: TRBJ1-1
V: TRBV12-3/TRBV12-4
DNA: TGTGCCAGCAGTGTGGGACAGGGGATGAAAGCTTTCTTT
CDR3: CASSVGQGMKAFF

size: many
D: TRBD1
J: TRBJ1-1
V: TRBV7-2
DNA: TGTGCCAGCAGCAAGGACAGGGGGACTGAAGCTTTCTTT
CDR3: CASSKDRGTEAFF

size: many
D: -
J: TRBJ1-6
V: TRBV7-9
DNA: TGTGCCAGCAGCTTGGGTTGGAATTCACCCCTCCACTTT
CDR3: CASSLGWNSPLHF

size: many
D: TRBD1
J: TRBJ1-1
V: TRBV7-8
DNA: TGTGCCAGCAGCTTAGTAGGGGGCCCCTTTGGCACTGAAGCTTTCTTT
CDR3: CASSLVGGPFGTEAFF

size: many
D: -
J: TRBJ2-2
V: TRBV5-4
DNA: TGTGCCAGCAGCTTGGGTCGGGGTTTCACCGGGGAGCTGTTTTTT
CDR3: CASSLGRGFTGELFF

size: many
D: -
J: TRBJ1-1
V: TRBV9
DNA: TGTGCCAGCAGCCCCCTAGGAGCGGTGAACACTGAAGCTTTCTTT
CDR3: CASSPLGAVNTEAFF

size: few
D: -
J: TRBJ1-1
V: TRBV19
DNA: TGTGCCAGTAGAGGGTATTCCGAAGCTTTCTTT
CDR3: CASRGYSEAFF